The T cell receptor beta chain described here comes from a study of T cell changes during pregnancy in multiple sclerosis. Data came from immunoSEQ multiplex PCR; TCRdb stores just in-frame clones and leaves some out. The profile shows roughly 99,000 clones, under 95% of them singletons. This sample comprised peripheral blood, obtained in the third trimester of pregnancy. This clonotype was sampled from a female donor in good health, enrolled as a control in a pregnancy study.

The CDR3 loop is CASSKQVDQLPQHF. CDR3 coding DNA: TGTGCCAGCAGTAAACAGGTGGACCAATTGCCCCAGCATTTT. The V gene is TRBV2, the J gene TRBJ1-5, with D possibly TRBD1 on 5 matching bases. The germline V and J ends were trimmed by 5 bases and 9 bases, with 17 bases remaining between them. The CDR3 is 14 residues long. In germline, CDR1 is SNHLY, CDR2 FYNNEI. The complete variable domain, with remaining parts taken from reference TRBV2 and TRBJ1-5, reads EPEVTQTPSHQVTQMGQEVILRCVPISNHLYFYWYRQILGQKVEFLVSFYNNEISEKSEIFDDQFSVERPDGSNFTLKIRSTKLEDSAMYFCASSKQVDQLPQHFGDGTRLSIL.